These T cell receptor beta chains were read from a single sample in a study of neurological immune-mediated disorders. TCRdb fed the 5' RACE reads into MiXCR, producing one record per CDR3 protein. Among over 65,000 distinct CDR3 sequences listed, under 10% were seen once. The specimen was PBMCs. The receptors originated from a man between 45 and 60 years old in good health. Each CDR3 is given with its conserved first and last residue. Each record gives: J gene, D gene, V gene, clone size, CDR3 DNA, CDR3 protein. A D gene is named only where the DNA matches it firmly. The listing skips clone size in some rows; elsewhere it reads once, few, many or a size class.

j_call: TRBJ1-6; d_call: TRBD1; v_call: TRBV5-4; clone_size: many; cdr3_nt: TGTGCCAGCAGCCAGGGGGCGCAGAATTCACCCCTCCACTTT; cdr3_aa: CASSQGAQNSPLHF
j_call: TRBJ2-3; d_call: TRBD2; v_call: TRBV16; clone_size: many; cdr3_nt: TGTGCCAGCAGCCTAGGACTAGCGGGAGGTTCAGATACGCAGTATTTT; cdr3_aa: CASSLGLAGGSDTQYF
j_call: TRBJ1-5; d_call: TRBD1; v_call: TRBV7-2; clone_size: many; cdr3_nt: TGTGCCAGCAGCTTACGGACAGGGGTGCGTCAGCCCCAGCATTTT; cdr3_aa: CASSLRTGVRQPQHF
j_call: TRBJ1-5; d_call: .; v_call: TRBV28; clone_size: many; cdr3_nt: TGTGCCAGCAGTTTAGTGTACAGGGGCAATCAGCCCCAGCATTTT; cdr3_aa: CASSLVYRGNQPQHF
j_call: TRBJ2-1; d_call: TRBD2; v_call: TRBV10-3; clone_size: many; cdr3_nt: TGTGCCACAAGAGGTAGCGGGAGGGCCGGTGTTGAGCAGTTCTTC; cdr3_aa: CATRGSGRAGVEQFF
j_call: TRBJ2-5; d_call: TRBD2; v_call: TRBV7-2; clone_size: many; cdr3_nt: TGTGCCAGCAGCTTATACGTGGGACTAGCGGGGCAAGAGACCCAGTACTTC; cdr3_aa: CASSLYVGLAGQETQYF
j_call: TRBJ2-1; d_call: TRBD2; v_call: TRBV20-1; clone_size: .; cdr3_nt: TGCAGTGCTAGATACCGGACCGGGACTAGCCCCTACAATGAGCAGTTCTTC; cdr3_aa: CSARYRTGTSPYNEQFF
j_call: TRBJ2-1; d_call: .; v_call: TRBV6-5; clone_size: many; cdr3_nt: TGTGCCAGCAGTTCCTCAGGGAGGGAGCAGTTCTTC; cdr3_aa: CASSSSGREQFF
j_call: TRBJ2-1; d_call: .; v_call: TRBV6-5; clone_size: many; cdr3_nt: TGTGCCAGCAGTAAACTGCAGGGGAGGAATGAGCAGTTCTTC; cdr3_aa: CASSKLQGRNEQFF
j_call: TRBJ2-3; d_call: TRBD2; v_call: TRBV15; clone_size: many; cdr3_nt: TGTGCCACCAGCAGAAGGACTAGCGGGAGGGTAGTAGATACGCAGTATTTT; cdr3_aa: CATSRRTSGRVVDTQYF
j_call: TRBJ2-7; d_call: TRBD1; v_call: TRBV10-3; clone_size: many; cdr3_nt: TGTGCCATCCGGACAGGGGGCGAGCAGTACTTC; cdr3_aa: CAIRTGGEQYF
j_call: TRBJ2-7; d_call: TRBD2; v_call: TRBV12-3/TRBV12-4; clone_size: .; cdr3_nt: TGTGCCAGCAGCCTCCGGACTAGCGGGTACGAGCAGTACTTC; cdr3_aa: CASSLRTSGYEQYF
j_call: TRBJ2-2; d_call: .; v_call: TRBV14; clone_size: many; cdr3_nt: TGTGCCAGCAAGGGGCATTTCGCCGGGGAGCTGTTTTTT; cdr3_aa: CASKGHFAGELFF
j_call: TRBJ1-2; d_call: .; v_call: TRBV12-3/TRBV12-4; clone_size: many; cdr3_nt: TGTGCCAGCAGTTTTTCCGAGGGAGGGGTTAACTATGGCTACACCTTC; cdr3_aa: CASSFSEGGVNYGYTF
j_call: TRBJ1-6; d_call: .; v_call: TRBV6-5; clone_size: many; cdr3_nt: TGTGCCAGCAGTTCTCGACAGAATAATTCACCCCTCCACTTT; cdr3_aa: CASSSRQNNSPLHF
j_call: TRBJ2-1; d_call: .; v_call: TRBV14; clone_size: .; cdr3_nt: TGTGCCAGCAGCCAAAATTGGGGCTCTGAGCAGTTCTTC; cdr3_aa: CASSQNWGSEQFF
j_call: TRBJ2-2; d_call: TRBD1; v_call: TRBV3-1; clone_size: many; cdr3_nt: TGTGCCAGCAGCCTTCCCCAAGGGGGCAACACCGGGGAGCTGTTTTTT; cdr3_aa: CASSLPQGGNTGELFF
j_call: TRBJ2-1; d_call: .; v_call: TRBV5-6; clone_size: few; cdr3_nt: TGTGCCAGCAGCGTCGGGACTCCTGACAATGAGCAGTTCTTC; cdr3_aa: CASSVGTPDNEQFF
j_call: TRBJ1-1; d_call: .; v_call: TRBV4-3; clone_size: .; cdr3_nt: TGCGCCAGCAGCCAAGAGGGTTGGGGTGAAGCTTTCTTT; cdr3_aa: CASSQEGWGEAFF
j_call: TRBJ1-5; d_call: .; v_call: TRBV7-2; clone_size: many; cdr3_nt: TGTGCCAGCAGCTTAGCCGGGGGGACCAATCAGCCCCAGCATTTT; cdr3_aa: CASSLAGGTNQPQHF
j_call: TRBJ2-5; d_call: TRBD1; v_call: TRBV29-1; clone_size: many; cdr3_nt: TGCAGCGTCGGGACAGGGGAAGATGTCGGGACCCAGTACTTC; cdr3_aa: CSVGTGEDVGTQYF
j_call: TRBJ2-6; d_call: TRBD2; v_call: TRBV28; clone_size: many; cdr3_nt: TGTGCCAGCAGTGTCAGCGGGACTGGGGCCAACGTCCTGACTTTC; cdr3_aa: CASSVSGTGANVLTF
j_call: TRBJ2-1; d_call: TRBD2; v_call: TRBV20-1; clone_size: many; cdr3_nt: TGCAGTGCGCCTAGCGGGGGGAGGTCCTACAATGAGCAGTTCTTC; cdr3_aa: CSAPSGGRSYNEQFF
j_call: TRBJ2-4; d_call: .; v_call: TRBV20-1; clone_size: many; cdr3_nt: TGCAGTGCCCCCGGGATAAATGGGGGGCCCAAAAACATTCAGTACTTC; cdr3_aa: CSAPGINGGPKNIQYF
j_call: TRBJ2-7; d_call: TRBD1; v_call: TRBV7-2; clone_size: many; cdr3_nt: TGTGCCAGCACCCGGACAGGGACCTACGAGCAGTACTTC; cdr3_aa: CASTRTGTYEQYF
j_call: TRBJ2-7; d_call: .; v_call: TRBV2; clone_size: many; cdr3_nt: TGTGCCAGCAGTGAAGGCGGGATAGGGCAGTACTTC; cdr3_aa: CASSEGGIGQYF
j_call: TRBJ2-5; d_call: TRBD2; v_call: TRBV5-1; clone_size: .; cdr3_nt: TGCGCCAGCAGCGAGGGGTGGACTAGCGGGTCGGGAGAGACCCAGTACTTC; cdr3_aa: CASSEGWTSGSGETQYF
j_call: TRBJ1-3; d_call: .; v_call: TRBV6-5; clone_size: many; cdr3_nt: TGTGCCAGCAGCTACGCGAAGCTCATGGGAAACACCATATATTTT; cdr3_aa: CASSYAKLMGNTIYF
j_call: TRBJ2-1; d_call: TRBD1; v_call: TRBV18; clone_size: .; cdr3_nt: TGTGCCAGCTCGCGAGGGACAGGGGGCTCCAACGAGCAGTTCTTC; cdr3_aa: CASSRGTGGSNEQFF
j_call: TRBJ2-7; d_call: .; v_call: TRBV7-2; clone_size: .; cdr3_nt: TGTGCCAGCAGCTTAGGAGGGACGAGCTCCTACGAGCAGTACTTC; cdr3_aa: CASSLGGTSSYEQYF
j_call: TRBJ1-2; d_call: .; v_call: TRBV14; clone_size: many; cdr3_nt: TGTGCCAGCAGCCCCTTGGGGGGGTCAAACTATGGCTACACCTTC; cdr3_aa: CASSPLGGSNYGYTF
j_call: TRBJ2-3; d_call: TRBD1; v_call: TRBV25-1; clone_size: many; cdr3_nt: TGTGCCAGCAGCCGGGACAGGGTTCCTCCAGCGGCTAGCACAGATACGCAGTATTTT; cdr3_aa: CASSRDRVPPAASTDTQYF
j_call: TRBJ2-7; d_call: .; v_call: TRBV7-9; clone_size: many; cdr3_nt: TGTGCCAGCAGCACCCGGACAGATTACGAGCAGTACTTC; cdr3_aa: CASSTRTDYEQYF
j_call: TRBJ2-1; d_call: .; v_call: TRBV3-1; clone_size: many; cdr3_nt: TGTGCCAGCAGCCAAGGCGGCCACCTCGCTGACAATGAGCAGTTCTTC; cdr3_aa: CASSQGGHLADNEQFF
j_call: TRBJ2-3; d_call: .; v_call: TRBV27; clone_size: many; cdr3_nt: TGTGCCAGCAGTGCCTGGGGTTCCGGGGATACGCAGTATTTT; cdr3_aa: CASSAWGSGDTQYF
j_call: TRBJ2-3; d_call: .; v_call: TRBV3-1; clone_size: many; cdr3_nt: TGTGCCAGCAGCCACAGAAGGGATACGCAGTATTTT; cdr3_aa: CASSHRRDTQYF
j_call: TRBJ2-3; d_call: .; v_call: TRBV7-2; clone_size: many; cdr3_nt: TGTGCCAGCAGCTTAGTAGGGTTTGCGGGAGATACGCAGTATTTT; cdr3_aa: CASSLVGFAGDTQYF
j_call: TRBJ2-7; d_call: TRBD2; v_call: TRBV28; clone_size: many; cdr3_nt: TGTGCCAGCAGCCCCCCCGCCCGGGGGGGCTTCTACGAGCAGTACTTC; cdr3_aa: CASSPPARGGFYEQYF
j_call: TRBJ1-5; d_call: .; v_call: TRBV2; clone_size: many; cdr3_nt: TGTGCCAGCAGTAATAACAGGCAGCCCCAGCATTTT; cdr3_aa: CASSNNRQPQHF
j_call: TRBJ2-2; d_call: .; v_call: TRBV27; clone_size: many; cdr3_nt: TGTGCCAGCAGTTTTAGGGGCCAGCGGCAAGGCGGGGAGCTGTTTTTT; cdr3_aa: CASSFRGQRQGGELFF
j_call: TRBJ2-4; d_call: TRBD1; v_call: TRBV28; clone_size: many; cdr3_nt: TGTGCCAGCAGTCCTCCCGGGACAGTTAAAAACATTCAGTACTTC; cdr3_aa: CASSPPGTVKNIQYF
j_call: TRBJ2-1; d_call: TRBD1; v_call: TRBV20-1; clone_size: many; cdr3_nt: TGCAGTGCTAACCGGGACAGGGCTGTAAGTGAGCAGTTCTTC; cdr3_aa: CSANRDRAVSEQFF
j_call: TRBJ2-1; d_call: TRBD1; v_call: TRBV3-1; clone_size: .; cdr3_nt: TGTGCCAGCAGCTTTTGGACAGGGGGATCCGGTGAGCAGTTCTTC; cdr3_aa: CASSFWTGGSGEQFF
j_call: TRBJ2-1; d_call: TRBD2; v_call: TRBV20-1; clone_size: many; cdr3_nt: TGCAGTGCTAGAGATTCCTCAAGCGGGAGGTTTTACAATGAGCAGTTCTTC; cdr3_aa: CSARDSSSGRFYNEQFF
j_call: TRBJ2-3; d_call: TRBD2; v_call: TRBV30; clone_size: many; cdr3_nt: TGTGCCTTTAGCGGGGGGGGCACAGATACGCAGTATTTT; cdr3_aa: CAFSGGGTDTQYF